Below are 25 T cell receptor beta chains sequenced from a single sample in a study of T cells in Graves' hyperthyroidism and ophthalmopathy. There were TCR beta CDR3 regions amplified from RNA transcripts. In the first-round RT-PCR of the TCR CDR3, the HTBI primer set was used. TCRdb re-analysed the multiplex PCR reads in MiXCR, keeping a single row per CDR3 protein. The sample includes approximately 300,000 distinct CDR3 sequences, 17% of them seen just once. Sequenced input: blood. The receptors were gathered from a woman in her fifties or sixties with Graves' ophthalmopathy.

This clonotype was found many times. V gene TRBV5-1 combines with J gene TRBJ2-2; the D gene is possibly TRBD1 (6 bases). This CDR3 spans 15 amino acids. Germline CDR1 SGHRS, CDR2 YFSETQ. The ends were cut back, 7 bases at V and 3 bases at J, with 16 bases in the middle. The CDR3 DNA reads as TGCGCCAGCGCCCTGACAGGCGGGTACACCGGGGAGCTGTTTTTT. This translates into CASALTGGYTGELFF.

This clonotype has ten or more counts. The chain links TRBV7-2 to TRBJ2-2, with 8 bases matching TRBD1. The CDR3 length is 16 residues. V trimming: 5 bases; J trimming: 7 bases; junction bases outside the gene matches: 12. Germline loops: CDR1 SGHTA, CDR2 FQGNSA. The CDR3 DNA reads TGTGCCAGCAGCCTCGGTGGCAGGGGGCTCGGCGGGGAGCTGTTTTTT. Protein sequence: CASSLGGRGLGGELFF.

The J gene is TRBJ1-1, the V gene TRBV9; 7 bases map to TRBD1. After removal of 5 bases from V and 4 bases from J, the junction contained 8 bases not matched to a gene. Germline V gene lookup returns CDR1 SGDLS and CDR2 YYNGEE. The CDR3 contains 14 residues. The CDR3 DNA sequence: TGTGCCAGCAGTGCCAGGGGGGTTTCCACTGAAGCTTTCTTT. This sequence encodes CASSARGVSTEAFF.

The chain joins TRBV7-9 to TRBJ1-2; D remains unclear. V lost 5 bases to trimming and J lost 1 base, with 23 bases between them. The CDR3 is made up of 18 amino acids. CDR1 SEHNR and CDR2 FQNEAQ come from the germline V gene (reference sequence). The CDR3 sequence is CASSTLSRRSPDNYGYTF. The DNA of the CDR3 is TGTGCCAGCAGCACCCTAAGTAGACGGTCACCCGATAACTATGGCTACACCTTC.

The chain joins TRBV20-1 to TRBJ2-1; 9 bases agree with TRBD2. CDR3 length: 13 residues. Unmatched junction bases numbered 2, after V lost 3 bases and J lost 5 bases. The germline V gene has CDR1 DFQATT and CDR2 SNEGSKA (reference sequence). The CDR3 coding sequence is TGCAGTGCTAGGGGGACTAGCAACAATGAGCAGTTCTTC. It is translated as CSARGTSNNEQFF.

This clonotype is a singleton in its sample. The rearrangement joins TRBV11-2 to TRBJ1-2, with unresolved D. The V end lost 1 base, the J end lost 4 bases, and 16 bases lay between the germline ends. The length of the CDR3 is 16 residues. Germline lookup yields CDR1 SGHAT and CDR2 FQNNGV. CDR3 protein: CASSLVLAREGYGYTF. CDR3 DNA sequence: TGTGCCAGCAGCTTAGTTCTGGCCCGGGAGGGCTATGGCTACACCTTC.

The chain has TRBV29-1 and TRBJ1-2; 9 bases are a match to TRBD1. The CDR3 totals 13 residues. Germline V lookup: CDR1 SQVTM, CDR2 ANQGSEA. V dropped 4 bases and J dropped 7; count of bases not matched to a gene: 7. CDR3 region: CSVGPGQGTGYTF. In DNA form, the CDR3 reads TGCAGCGTTGGCCCGGGACAGGGTACTGGCTACACCTTC.

The chain employs TRBV4-1 and TRBJ1-5, with 8 positions matching TRBD1. Trimming took 0 bases from V and 7 from J; bases not matched to a gene: 8. This CDR3 is 16 amino acids long. Germline V CDR1 and CDR2: MGHRA, YSYEKL. CDR3 nucleotide sequence: TGCGCCAGCAGCCAAGATCCCGGACAGGGACACCAGCCCCAGCATTTT. It translates to CASSQDPGQGHQPQHF.

V usage is TRBV10-3 and J usage is TRBJ2-7, with 8 nucleotides matching TRBD2. V dropped 4 bases and J dropped 4; count of bases not matched to a gene: 6. The germline V gene encodes CDR1 ENHRY and CDR2 SYGVKD. The CDR3 covers 14 residues. CDR3 in DNA: TGTGCCATCAGTGTAACTAGCGGTAGTTACGAGCAGTACTTC. Residues: CAISVTSGSYEQYF.

This clonotype was counted at least ten times. This rearrangement joins TRBV20-1 to TRBJ1-1; tentative D call: TRBD1 (5 bases). Germline V gives CDR1 DFQATT, CDR2 SNEGSKA (reference sequence). V was clipped by 0 bases and J by 3 bases, with 14 bases between them. CDR3 length: 15 residues. DNA of the CDR3: TGCAGTGCTAGAGAATGGGACCGATGGGACACTGAAGCTTTCTTT. Translated, it gives CSAREWDRWDTEAFF.

This clonotype turned up a few times. The chain combines TRBV14 with TRBJ1-4; 11 bases match TRBD1. In germline, CDR1 is SGHDN, CDR2 FVKESK. V dropped 5 bases and J dropped 8; count of bases not matched to a gene: 13. CDR3 length equals 17 residues. The CDR3 protein is CASSSLSRDRGYEKLFF. In DNA form, the CDR3 reads TGTGCCAGCAGCAGCCTTTCCCGGGACAGGGGGTACGAAAAACTGTTTTTT.

This clonotype came up many times. V gene TRBV3-1 combines with J gene TRBJ2-7, with D tentatively TRBD1 (6 bases). Trimming pared 2 bases from V and 7 bases from J, leaving 18 bases between. The germline gives CDR1 LGHDT, CDR2 YNNKEL (reference sequence). CDR3 length equals 15 residues. The CDR3 nucleotides read TGTGCCAGCAGCCAAATCCAGGGGTATCTACGGGAGCAGTACTTC. This translates into CASSQIQGYLREQYF.

As regards this clonotype: This may arise from a read error, as a much more abundant clone is one base away. CDR3 amino acids: CASSQVILDGQYF. In DNA, the CDR3 is TGTGCCAGCAGCCAAGTTATTCTCGACGGGCAGTACTTC. The chain employs TRBV7-2 and TRBJ2-7; D unresolved. This CDR3 has 13 residues. V lost 5 bases, J lost 9 bases, and 17 bases lay in between. CDR1 and CDR2 from the germline V gene are SGHTA and FQGNSA.

The rearrangement joins TRBV20-1 to TRBJ2-5; TRBD2 might be the D (6 bases). Germline V lookup: CDR1 DFQATT, CDR2 SNEGSKA (reference sequence). Trimming removed 5 bases from V and 5 bases from J, with 18 bases in between. The CDR3 sequence is 14 residues long. CDR3: CSAPSARGGETQYF. DNA for the CDR3: TGCAGTGCTCCATCGGCGCGTGGGGGGGAGACCCAGTACTTC.

V gene TRBV6-1 combines with J gene TRBJ1-6; 7 bases are shared with TRBD1. The CDR3 loop spans 12 amino acids. After removal of 3 bases from V and 14 bases from J, the junction contained 4 bases not matched to a gene. From germline, CDR1 is MNHNS and CDR2 SASEGT. CDR3 sequence (DNA): TGTGCCAGCAGTGACCCAGGGACAGCCCTCCACTTT. Translated: CASSDPGTALHF.

This clonotype was counted at least ten times. The chain is built from TRBV18 and TRBJ2-7; no clear D. The CDR3 is 14 residues long. The ends were cut back, 0 bases at V and 3 bases at J, with 9 bases in the middle. Germline assignment: CDR1 KGHSH and CDR2 LQKENI. CDR3 nucleotides: TGTGCCAGCTCACCACCGGGTGGCAGCTACGAGCAGTACTTC. Its protein product is CASSPPGGSYEQYF.

This chain links TRBV6-2 or TRBV6-3 with TRBJ2-7; D is undetermined. V lost 5 bases and J 0 bases, leaving 14 bases between the germline ends. The CDR3 extends over 15 amino acids. Germline V gives CDR1 MNHEY, CDR2 SVGEGT. CDR3 coding DNA: TGTGCCAGCAGTAGATCCGGTGCCAGCTCCTACGAGCAGTACTTC. Residues: CASSRSGASSYEQYF.

This clonotype has ten or more counts. The rearrangement joins TRBV7-2 to TRBJ2-3; D possibly corresponds to TRBD2 (7 bases). With 3 bases removed from V and 4 bases from J, the gap between germline ends came to 17 bases. Per germline, CDR1 SGHTA and CDR2 FQGNSA. This CDR3 has 16 residues. The DNA for the CDR3 is TGTGCCAGCAGCTTTGCGGGGGCCCCGGGGGCAGATACGCAGTATTTT. It is translated as CASSFAGAPGADTQYF.

This clonotype was detected many times. The V gene is TRBV12-3 or TRBV12-4, the J gene TRBJ1-1; tentatively, D is TRBD1 (6 bases). V lost 8 bases and J lost 11, with 24 bases in between. This CDR3 contains 14 residues. The CDR3 DNA sequence: TGTGCCAGCGGCCCAGTCGGACAGAGCGGTAGGGCTTTCTTT. It codes for CASGPVGQSGRAFF.

This clonotype has ten or more counts. This rearrangement joins TRBV18 to TRBJ1-2, with D unresolved. This CDR3 is 14 amino acids long. CDR1 is KGHSH, CDR2 LQKENI, per germline. V was trimmed by 5 bases and J by 2 bases, leaving 12 bases between them. The CDR3: CASSTDGLNYGYTF. CDR3 sequence (DNA): TGTGCCAGCTCAACAGACGGATTAAACTATGGCTACACCTTC.

This clonotype has a count of ten or more. This chain connects TRBV28 to TRBJ1-5, with a weak D call TRBD1 (5 bases). Germline V gene lookup returns CDR1 MDHEN and CDR2 SYDVKM. V lost 7 bases, J lost 0 bases, and 13 bases lay in between. This CDR3 region has 15 residues. The CDR3 DNA follows: TGTGCCAGCAATCTCCCGGGGGATAGCAATCAGCCCCAGCATTTT. This codes for CASNLPGDSNQPQHF.

This sequence joins TRBV12-3 or TRBV12-4 and TRBJ2-5, with D tentatively TRBD2 (7 bases). The length of the CDR3 is 16 residues. V was trimmed by 5 bases and J by 5 bases, leaving 21 bases between them. The CDR3 DNA follows: TGTGCCAGCAGTCCGAGACTTTTCGGGGGGCCCGAGACCCAGTACTTC. It yields the protein CASSPRLFGGPETQYF.

Notes on this clonotype: A read error may explain this, as a much larger clone is one base away. Because the CDR3 is missing its conserved closing phenylalanine or tryptophan, this is likely a read error. CDR3 nucleotides: TGTGCCAGCAGCCTGGACAGTTACAATCAGCCCCAGCATCTT. This gives the protein CASSLDSYNQPQHL. The rearrangement uses TRBV2 and TRBJ1-5, with D perhaps matching TRBD1 (6 bases). Trimming cost V 6 bases and J 3 bases, with 12 bases left between them. The CDR3 loop spans 14 amino acids. Germline assignment: CDR1 SNHLY and CDR2 FYNNEI.

Remarks on this clonotype: A much larger clone is a single base away; this may be a read error. V usage is TRBV27 and J usage is TRBJ2-7; weak D call: TRBD2 (7 bases). The CDR3 has 15 amino acids. Germline CDR1 MNHEY, CDR2 SMNVEV (reference sequence). The germline V and J ends were trimmed by 10 bases and 0 bases, with 19 bases remaining between them. CDR3 amino acids: CATGWGGGPSYEQYF. CDR3 in DNA: TGTGCCACCGGCTGGGGGGGGGGCCCCTCCTACGAGCAGTACTTC.

This clonotype was recorded many times. The chain has TRBV12-3 or TRBV12-4 and TRBJ2-2; D might be TRBD2 (5 bases). The length of the CDR3 is 14 residues. Trimming removed 1 base from V and 8 bases from J, with 11 bases in between. Written as DNA, the CDR3 is TGTGCCAGCAGTTTAGTGTGGGGAGAGGGGGAGCTGTTTTTT. Translation gives CASSLVWGEGELFF.